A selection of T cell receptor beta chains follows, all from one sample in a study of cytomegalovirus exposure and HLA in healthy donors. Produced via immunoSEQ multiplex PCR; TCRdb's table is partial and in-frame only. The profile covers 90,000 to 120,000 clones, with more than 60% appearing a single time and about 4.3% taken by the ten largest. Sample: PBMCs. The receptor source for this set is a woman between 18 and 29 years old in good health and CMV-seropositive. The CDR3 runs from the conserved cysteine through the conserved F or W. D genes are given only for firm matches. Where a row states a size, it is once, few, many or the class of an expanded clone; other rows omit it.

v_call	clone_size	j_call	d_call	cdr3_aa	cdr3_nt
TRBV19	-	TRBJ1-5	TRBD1	CASSMEGGWQPQHF	TGTGCCAGTAGTATGGAAGGGGGCTGGCAGCCCCAGCATTTT
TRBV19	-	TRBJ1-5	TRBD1	CASSIVGTGTQPQHF	TGTGCCAGTAGTATTGTCGGGACAGGGACTCAGCCCCAGCATTTT
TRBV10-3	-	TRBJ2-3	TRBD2	CAISDSGSGTDTQYF	TGTGCCATCAGTGATAGCGGGAGTGGCACAGATACGCAGTATTTT
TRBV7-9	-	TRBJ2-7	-	CASLRAGSYEQYF	TGTGCCAGCCTCAGGGCAGGCTCCTACGAGCAGTACTTC
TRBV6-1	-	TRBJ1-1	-	CASSEVGPERGTEAFF	TGTGCCAGCAGTGAAGTGGGGCCAGAACGTGGCACTGAAGCTTTCTTT
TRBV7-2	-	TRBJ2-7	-	CASSLQGYYEQYF	TGTGCCAGCAGCTTGCAGGGGTACTACGAGCAGTACTTC
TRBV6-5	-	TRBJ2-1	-	CASSYQEGRSNEQFF	TGTGCCAGCAGTTATCAGGAGGGCAGGAGCAATGAGCAGTTCTTC
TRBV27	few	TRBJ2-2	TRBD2	CASSLSSGRVYTGELFF	TGTGCCAGCAGTTTATCCAGCGGGAGGGTTTACACCGGGGAGCTGTTTTTT
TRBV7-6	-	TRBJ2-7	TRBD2	CASSFLTSGPLEQYF	TGTGCCAGCAGCTTCTTAACTAGCGGTCCTCTCGAGCAGTACTTC
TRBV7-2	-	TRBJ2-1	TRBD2	CASSFKVAGGEQFF	TGTGCCAGCAGCTTTAAGGTAGCGGGAGGTGAGCAGTTCTTC
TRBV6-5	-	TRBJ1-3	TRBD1	CASSLDRDGNTIYF	TGTGCCAGCAGTTTAGACAGGGACGGAAACACCATATATTTT
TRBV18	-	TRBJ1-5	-	CASSSKGQYSNQPQHF	TGTGCCAGCTCATCAAAAGGACAGTATAGCAATCAGCCCCAGCATTTT
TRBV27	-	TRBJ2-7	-	CASSSRTHEQYF	TGTGCCAGCAGTTCGCGTACCCACGAGCAGTACTTC
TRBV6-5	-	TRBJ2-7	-	CASSYSGPHFYEQYF	TGTGCCAGCAGTTACTCGGGGCCCCACTTCTACGAGCAGTACTTC
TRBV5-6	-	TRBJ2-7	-	CASSLPGTGFYEQYF	TGTGCCAGCAGCTTGCCAGGGACTGGTTTCTACGAGCAGTACTTC
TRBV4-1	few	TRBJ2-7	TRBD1	CASSQAGQGVYEQYF	TGCGCCAGCAGCCAAGCAGGACAGGGGGTCTACGAGCAGTACTTC
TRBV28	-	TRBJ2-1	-	CASSFGGGQYDEQFF	TGTGCCAGCAGTTTTGGCGGGGGCCAATACGATGAGCAGTTCTTC
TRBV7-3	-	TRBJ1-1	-	CASSLGALAAEAFF	TGTGCCAGCAGCTTAGGGGCCCTGGCGGCTGAAGCTTTCTTT
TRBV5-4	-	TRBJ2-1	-	CASSRPLADEQFF	TGTGCCAGCAGCCGGCCGTTAGCCGATGAGCAGTTCTTC
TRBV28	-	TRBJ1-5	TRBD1	CASSSRGGRGGVSQHF	TGTGCCAGCAGTTCCCGGGGGGGCAGGGGGGGAGTGTCCCAGCATTTT
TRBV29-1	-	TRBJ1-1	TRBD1	CSATTGGYTEAFF	TGCAGCGCTACGACAGGGGGGTACACTGAAGCTTTCTTT
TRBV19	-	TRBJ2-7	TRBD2	CASRRTSGEAHEQYF	TGTGCCAGTAGGCGGACTAGCGGAGAGGCACACGAGCAGTACTTC
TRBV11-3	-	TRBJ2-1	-	CASSLTSAGSRNEQFF	TGTGCCAGCAGCTTAACTTCCGCGGGCTCTAGGAATGAGCAGTTCTTC
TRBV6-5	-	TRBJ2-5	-	CASSYSRGQETQYF	TGTGCCAGCAGTTACTCCCGCGGTCAGGAGACCCAGTACTTC
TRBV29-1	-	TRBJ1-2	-	CSVEGEGLNYGYTF	TGCAGCGTTGAAGGGGAGGGACTAAACTATGGCTACACCTTC
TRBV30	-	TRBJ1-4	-	CAWSVGVGEKLFF	TGTGCCTGGAGTGTAGGAGTCGGGGAAAAGCTGTTTTTT
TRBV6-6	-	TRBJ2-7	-	CASSYSPSTDEQYF	TGTGCCAGCAGTTACTCCCCTTCGACAGACGAGCAGTACTTC
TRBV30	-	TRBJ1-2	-	CAWSVPGVNYGYTF	TGTGCCTGGAGTGTGCCGGGGGTTAACTATGGCTACACCTTC
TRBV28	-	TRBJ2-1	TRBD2	CASSPPGLAGNEQFF	TGTGCCAGCAGCCCCCCGGGACTAGCGGGCAATGAGCAGTTCTTC
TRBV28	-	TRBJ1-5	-	CASSFSIVRWANQPQHF	TGTGCCAGCAGTTTCTCCATAGTGAGATGGGCCAATCAGCCCCAGCATTTT
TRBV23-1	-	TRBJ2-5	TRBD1	CASSPPGQARWEQYF	TGCGCCAGCAGTCCTCCGGGACAGGCACGATGGGAGCAGTACTTC
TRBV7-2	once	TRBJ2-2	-	CASSPRRVGGGTGELFF	TGTGCCAGCAGCCCCCGTAGGGTGGGAGGTGGGACCGGGGAGCTGTTTTTT
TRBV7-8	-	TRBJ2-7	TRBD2	CASSGSGSPYEQYF	TGTGCCAGCAGCGGCAGCGGGAGCCCCTACGAGCAGTACTTC
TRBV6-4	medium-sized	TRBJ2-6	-	CASSPGADGANVLTF	TGTGCCAGCAGCCCGGGTGCCGATGGGGCCAACGTCCTGACTTTC
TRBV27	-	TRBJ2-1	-	CASSVGSSYNEQFF	TGTGCCAGCAGTGTCGGTTCTAGTTACAATGAGCAGTTCTTC
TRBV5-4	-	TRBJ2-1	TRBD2	CASSTGTSGSYNEQFF	TGTGCCAGCAGCACCGGGACTAGCGGAAGTTACAATGAGCAGTTCTTC
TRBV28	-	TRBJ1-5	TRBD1	CASSKNRGDQPQHF	TGTGCCAGCAGTAAGAACAGGGGTGATCAGCCCCAGCATTTT
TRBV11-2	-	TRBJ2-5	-	CASSLVLGVGETQYF	TGTGCCAGCAGCTTAGTGTTGGGAGTCGGAGAGACCCAGTACTTC
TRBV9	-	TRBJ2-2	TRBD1	CASSRPFGQGRNTGELFF	TGTGCCAGCAGCCGACCCTTCGGACAGGGGAGGAACACCGGGGAGCTGTTTTTT
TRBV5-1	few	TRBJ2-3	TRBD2	CASSLWLAGVGTDTQYF	TGCGCCAGCAGCTTGTGGCTAGCGGGAGTTGGCACAGATACGCAGTATTTT
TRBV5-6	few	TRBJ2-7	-	CASSWISRPYEQYF	TGTGCCAGCAGCTGGATCAGCAGGCCCTACGAGCAGTACTTC
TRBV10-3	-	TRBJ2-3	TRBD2	CAISGSRLAGASTDTQYF	TGTGCCATCAGTGGGTCGCGGCTAGCGGGAGCTAGCACAGATACGCAGTATTTT
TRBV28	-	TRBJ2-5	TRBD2	CASSTRTSGSRETQYF	TGTGCCAGCAGCACGCGGACTAGCGGGAGTCGAGAGACCCAGTACTTC
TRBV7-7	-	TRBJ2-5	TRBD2	CASSPREGKETQYF	TGTGCTAGCAGCCCTAGGGAGGGGAAGGAGACCCAGTACTTC
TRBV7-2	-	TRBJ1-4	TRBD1	CASSPQGQGLEKLFF	TGTGCCAGCAGTCCCCAGGGACAGGGTTTAGAAAAACTGTTTTTT
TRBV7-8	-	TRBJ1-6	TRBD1	CASRLKGTGQGASPLHF	TGTGCCAGCCGCTTAAAGGGGACGGGACAGGGGGCTTCACCCCTCCACTTT
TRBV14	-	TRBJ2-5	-	CASSPPARAETQYF	TGTGCCAGCAGCCCCCCGGCCAGGGCCGAGACCCAGTACTTC
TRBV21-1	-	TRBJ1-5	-	CASSKAPPKDRGRHSNQPQHF	TGTGCCAGCAGCAAAGCTCCCCCGAAGGACAGGGGCCGCCATAGCAATCAGCCCCAGCATTTT
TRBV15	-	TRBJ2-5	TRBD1	CATSIPGQGKETQYF	TGTGCCACCAGCATTCCTGGACAGGGAAAAGAGACCCAGTACTTC
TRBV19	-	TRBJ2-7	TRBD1	CASSTGVPYEQYF	TGTGCCAGTAGCACAGGGGTCCCGTACGAGCAGTACTTC
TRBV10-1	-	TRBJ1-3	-	CASSEPKLSSYPGNTIYF	TGCGCCAGCAGTGAGCCTAAGTTGAGTTCTTACCCTGGAAACACCATATATTTT
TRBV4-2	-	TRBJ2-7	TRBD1	CASSASRDRRYEQYF	TGTGCCAGCAGTGCAAGTCGGGACAGGAGATACGAGCAGTACTTC
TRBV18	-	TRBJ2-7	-	CASSSGILAYEQYF	TGTGCCAGCTCATCAGGGATACTAGCTTACGAGCAGTACTTC
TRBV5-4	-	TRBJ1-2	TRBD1	CASSPTGAVFGYGYTF	TGTGCCAGCAGCCCGACAGGGGCGGTATTCGGCTATGGCTACACCTTC
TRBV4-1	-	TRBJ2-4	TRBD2	CASSQGLARTSYDIQYF	TGCGCCAGCAGCCAAGGACTAGCTAGGACTTCGTATGACATTCAGTACTTC
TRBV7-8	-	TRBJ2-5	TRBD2	CASSPSGRAYQETQYF	TGTGCCAGCAGTCCTAGCGGGAGGGCCTACCAAGAGACCCAGTACTTC
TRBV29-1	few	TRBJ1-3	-	CSVRHEPGNTIYF	TGCAGCGTCCGACATGAACCTGGAAACACCATATATTTT